This T cell receptor (beta chain) stems from a study of OX40 agonist ivuxolimab in advanced cancers. Whole-study context: The group had a mean age of about 64 years, ranged from about 20 to 85, and was 80% to 90% male. Whole-study findings and limits: Those patients achieving a partial response at 0.1-3.0 mg/kg showed among the lowest clonal expansion. At 0.1 to 3.0 mg/kg, clonal expansion of CD4+ and CD8+ blood T cells had occurred by week 6. More expanded clones were found, on average, in CD8+ than in CD4+ T cells.

This CDR3 region has 14 residues. Germline V gene data show CDR1 as LGHNA and CDR2 as YNFKEQ. V dropped 6 bases and J dropped 4 bases, with 13 bases sitting between them. Profiled with immunoSEQ multiplex PCR; TCRdb holds only in-frame clones, not every one. The table includes 65,000 to 85,000 clones, roughly 87% detected once. Notes on this clone: Its antigen is unknown.

This TCR was sampled from an adult with an advanced solid tumor such as melanoma, head and neck, liver or kidney cancer. The V call is TRBV4-2, the J call TRBJ1-5, with D perhaps TRBD1 (6 bases). The input for sequencing was CD4+ or CD8+ T cells sorted from blood, taken in a trial of the OX40 agonist ivuxolimab. CDR3 residues: CASSFYTGNQPQHF. In DNA form, the CDR3 reads TGTGCCAGCAGTTTCTATACAGGGAATCAGCCCCAGCATTTT.